Here is one T cell receptor beta chain with its context. These data are taken from a study of blood T cell repertoires in COVID-19. Turning to the study itself: The United States, Italy and Spain supplied acute and convalescent COVID-19 samples. Sample material is recorded as cDNA or gDNA derived from T cells, B-cell-depleted T cells, or PBMCs.

This CDR3 spans 14 amino acids. Germline trimming cut 3 bases from V and 5 bases from J; bases unmatched to any gene: 2. CDR1 and CDR2 from the germline V gene are SGDLS and YYNGEE. Sequencing used immunoSEQ multiplex PCR; TCRdb keeps in-frame clones, though not all of them. The sample consists of roughly 120,000 clones, approximately 90% of them appearing once. This chain joins TRBV9 and TRBJ2-1, with 10 positions matching TRBD2. This TCR was sampled from a human donor with active COVID-19. The donor label of this sample is uncertain. The specimen sequenced was peripheral blood. CDR3 nucleotide sequence: TGTGCCAGCAGCGAACTAGCGGGGAACAATGAGCAGTTCTTC. Its translation is CASSELAGNNEQFF.